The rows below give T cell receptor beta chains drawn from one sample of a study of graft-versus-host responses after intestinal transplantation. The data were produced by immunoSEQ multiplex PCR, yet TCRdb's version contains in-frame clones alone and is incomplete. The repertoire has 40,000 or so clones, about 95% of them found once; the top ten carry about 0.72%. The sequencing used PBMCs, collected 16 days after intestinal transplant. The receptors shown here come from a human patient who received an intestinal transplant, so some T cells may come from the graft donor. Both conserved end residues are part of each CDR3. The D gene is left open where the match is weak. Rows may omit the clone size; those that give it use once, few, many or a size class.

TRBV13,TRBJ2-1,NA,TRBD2,CASSTTGREAPNEQFF,TGTGCCAGCAGCACCACGGGGCGGGAGGCCCCCAATGAGCAGTTCTTC
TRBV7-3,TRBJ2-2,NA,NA,CASSLLASGELFF,TGTGCCAGCAGCTTACTAGCGAGCGGGGAGCTGTTTTTT
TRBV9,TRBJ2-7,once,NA,CASSGSNSGRTLDEQYF,TGTGCCAGCAGCGGGTCAAATTCGGGACGGACCCTCGACGAGCAGTACTTC
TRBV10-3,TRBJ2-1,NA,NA,CAINDNSYNEQFF,TGTGCCATCAACGACAATTCCTACAATGAGCAGTTCTTC
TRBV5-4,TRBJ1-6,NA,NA,CASSFLNSPLHF,TGTGCCAGCAGCTTCTTAAATTCACCCCTCCACTTT
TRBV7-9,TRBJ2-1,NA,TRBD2,CASSLPTSGSNEQFF,TGTGCCAGCAGCTTACCGACTAGCGGGAGCAATGAGCAGTTCTTC
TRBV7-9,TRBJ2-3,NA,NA,CASIEGPVTDTQYF,TGTGCCAGCATCGAGGGGCCCGTCACAGATACGCAGTATTTT
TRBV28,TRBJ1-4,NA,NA,CASSPAGGEKLFF,TGTGCCAGCAGTCCCGCCGGGGGGGAAAAACTGTTTTTT
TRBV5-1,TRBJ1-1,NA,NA,CASSSGQLNTEAFF,TGCGCCAGCAGCTCGGGACAATTGAACACTGAAGCTTTCTTT
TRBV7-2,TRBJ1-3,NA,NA,CASSLLQVFISGNTIYF,TGTGCCAGCAGCCTACTACAGGTCTTTATCTCTGGAAACACCATATATTTT
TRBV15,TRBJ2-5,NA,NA,CATSREWGLLETQYF,TGTGCCACCAGCAGAGAATGGGGACTTCTAGAGACCCAGTACTTC
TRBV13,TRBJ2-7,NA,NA,CASSDRGAGEQYF,TGTGCCAGCAGCGACCGAGGGGCCGGCGAGCAGTACTTC
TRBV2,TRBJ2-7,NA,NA,CASSRILSEQYF,TGTGCCAGCAGTCGGATTCTCTCCGAGCAGTACTTC
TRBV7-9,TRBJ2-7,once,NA,CASSLQGSEQYF,TGTGCCAGCAGCCTCCAGGGTTCCGAGCAGTACTTC
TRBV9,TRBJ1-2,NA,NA,CASSVSGNYGYTF,TGTGCCAGCAGCGTCTCCGGGAACTATGGCTACACCTTC
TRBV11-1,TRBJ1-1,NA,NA,CASSYGRNTEAFF,TGTGCCAGCAGCTATGGGCGGAACACTGAAGCTTTCTTT
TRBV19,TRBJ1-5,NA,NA,CATLGNTPGNQPQHF,TGTGCCACACTGGGGAATACCCCGGGCAATCAGCCCCAGCATTTT
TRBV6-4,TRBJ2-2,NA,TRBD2,CASSASGSTGELFF,TGTGCCAGCAGTGCTAGCGGGAGCACCGGGGAGCTGTTTTTT
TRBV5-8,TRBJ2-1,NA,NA,CASRPTELNEQFF,TGTGCCAGCAGACCCACAGAATTAAATGAGCAGTTCTTC
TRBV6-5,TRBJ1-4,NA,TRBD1,CASRVRQGSEKLFF,TGTGCCAGCAGGGTTCGACAGGGGAGTGAAAAACTGTTTTTT
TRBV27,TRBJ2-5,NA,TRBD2,CASSFSGLAVRETQYF,TGTGCCAGCAGTTTCTCTGGACTAGCGGTCCGAGAGACCCAGTACTTC
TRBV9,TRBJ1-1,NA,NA,CASSPGPGNTEAFF,TGTGCCAGCAGCCCCGGCCCGGGGAACACTGAAGCTTTCTTT
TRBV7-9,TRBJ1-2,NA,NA,CASSTTLRGEVNGYTF,TGTGCCAGCAGTACTACCCTTAGGGGGGAAGTTAATGGCTACACCTTC
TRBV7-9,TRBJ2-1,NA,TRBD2,CASSVSWTRLDNEQFF,TGTGCCAGCAGCGTGTCGTGGACTAGATTAGACAATGAGCAGTTCTTC
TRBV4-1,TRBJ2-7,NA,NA,CASSQDGGPEQYF,TGCGCCAGCAGCCAAGATGGGGGGCCCGAGCAGTACTTC